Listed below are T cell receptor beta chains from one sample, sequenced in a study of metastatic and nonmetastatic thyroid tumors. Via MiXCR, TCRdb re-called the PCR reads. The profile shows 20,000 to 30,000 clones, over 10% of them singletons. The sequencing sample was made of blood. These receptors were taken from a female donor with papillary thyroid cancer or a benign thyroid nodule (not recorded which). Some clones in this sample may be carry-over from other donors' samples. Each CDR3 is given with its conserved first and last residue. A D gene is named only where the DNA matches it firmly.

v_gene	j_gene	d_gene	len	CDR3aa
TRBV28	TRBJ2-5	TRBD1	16	CASSRDRGVGVETQYF
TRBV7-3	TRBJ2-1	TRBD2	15	CASSFEPAGRGEQFF
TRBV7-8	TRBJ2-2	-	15	CASSLGPTSTGELFF
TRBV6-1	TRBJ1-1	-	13	CATGVGMVTEAFF
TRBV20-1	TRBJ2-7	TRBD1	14	CSSRSGQCSNEQYF
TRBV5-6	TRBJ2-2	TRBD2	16	CASSLWRRGITGELFF
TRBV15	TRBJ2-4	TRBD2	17	CATGNGSSGYPVNIQYF
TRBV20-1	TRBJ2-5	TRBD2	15	CSARDRREGWETQYF
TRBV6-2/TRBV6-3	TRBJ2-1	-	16	CASSFGGKWDNNEQFF
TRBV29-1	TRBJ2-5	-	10	CSGLLETQYF
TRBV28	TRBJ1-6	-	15	CASNQEGSAGSPLHF
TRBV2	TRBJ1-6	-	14	CASSYQGGNSPLHF
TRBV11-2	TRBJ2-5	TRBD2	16	CASSLGTLAGRETQYF
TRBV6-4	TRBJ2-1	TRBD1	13	CASSDGDRDEQFF
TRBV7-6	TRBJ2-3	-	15	CTSSLAVPGTDTQYF
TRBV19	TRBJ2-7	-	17	CASSIKASGSGSYEQYF
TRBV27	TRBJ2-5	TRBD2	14	CASSPGLHQETQYF
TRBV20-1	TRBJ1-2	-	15	CSARDLTGLGYGYTF
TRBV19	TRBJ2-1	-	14	CASSIGGSLNEQFF
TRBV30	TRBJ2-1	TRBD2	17	CAWSIDSGRPPYNEQFF
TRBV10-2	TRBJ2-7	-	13	CASSPQTSYEQYF
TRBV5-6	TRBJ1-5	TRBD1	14	CSISLWQGAQPQHF
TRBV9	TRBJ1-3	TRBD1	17	CASSKGPPGQVLNTIYF
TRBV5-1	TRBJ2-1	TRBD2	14	CASTSQREYGEQFF
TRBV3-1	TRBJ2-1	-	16	CASSQGHFRTGNEQFF
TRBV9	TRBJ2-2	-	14	CASSTISGAGELFF